Presented here are 16 T cell receptor beta chains from one specimen sequenced in a study of cytomegalovirus exposure and HLA in healthy donors (TCRdb year 2017). Library method: the immunoSEQ multiplex PCR assay. The multiplex PCR relied on a mix of 60 forward primers for TCR Vbeta segments and 13 reverse primers for TCR Jbeta segments. Held by TCRdb, this immuneACCESS table contains in-frame sequences only and omits some clones. Under half of the omission traces to an unresolved V gene where checked; the cause of the rest is unknown. The sample table lists tens of thousands of clones, nearly 85% of them with a count of one. The ten largest clonotypes hold about 1.6% of the sample. Input material: PBMCs. The receptors were gathered from a man aged 25-40 years in good health and CMV-seronegative.

CDR3 in DNA: TGTGCCAGCAGCCCTTACCCCACGGGACAGGGGTACAATGAGCAGTTCTTC. It translates to CASSPYPTGQGYNEQFF. The chain combines TRBV4-2 with TRBJ2-1; TRBD1 agrees at 10 bases. This CDR3 is 17 amino acids long. The V segment lost 4 bases and the J segment 4 bases; nucleotides outside the gene matches: 10. From germline, CDR1 is LGHNA and CDR2 YNFKEQ.

The V call is TRBV2, the J call TRBJ1-1; 10 bases match TRBD1. The CDR3 consists of 15 residues. The germline gives CDR1 SNHLY, CDR2 FYNNEI. V lost 6 bases and J lost 4; bases outside the gene matches: 8. The CDR3 region is CASREKTGGFTEAFF. CDR3 coding DNA: TGTGCCAGCAGGGAAAAGACAGGGGGCTTCACTGAAGCTTTCTTT.

The rearrangement links TRBV21-1 to TRBJ2-3; the table's D gene call, TRBD1, was not cross checked with the DNA. TRBV21-1 is reported as a pseudogene. The CDR3 is 22 amino acids. CDR3 in amino acids: CASRSLLPGATGRSRSTDTQYF. The DNA of the CDR3 is TGTGCCAGCCGTTCTTTGCTGCCTGGGGCGACAGGGAGGTCACGGAGCACAGATACGCAGTATTTT.

The chain couples TRBV7-2 to TRBJ2-3; TRBD2 is a possible D gene (6 bases). Looked up from germline, CDR1 is SGHTA and CDR2 is FQGNSA. CDR3 length: 16 residues. The ends were cut back, 3 bases at V and 1 base at J, with 14 bases in the middle. This chain's CDR3 is CASSLSSGGGTDTQYF. The CDR3 nucleotides are TGTGCCAGCAGCTTGTCAAGCGGCGGGGGCACAGATACGCAGTATTTT.

The chain is built from TRBV6-1 and TRBJ1-5; tentatively, D is TRBD1 (6 bases). Germline CDR1 reads MNHNS; CDR2 reads SASEGT. This CDR3 is 15 amino acids long. V gave up 5 bases and J gave up 1 base, with 12 bases separating them. In nucleotides, the CDR3 is TGTGCCAGCAGTCAACAGGGTGGAAGCAATCAGCCCCAGCATTTT. This gives the protein CASSQQGGSNQPQHF.

The DNA of the CDR3 is TGTGCCAGCGGGCCTAGCGGGGGGGCCAATGAGCAGTTCTTC. It specifies CASGPSGGANEQFF. The J gene is TRBJ2-1, the V gene TRBV28; 12 nucleotides line up with TRBD2. Germline assignment: CDR1 MDHEN and CDR2 SYDVKM. The CDR3 has 14 amino acids. V lost 8 bases, J lost 6 bases, and 5 bases stayed unmatched.

This chain uses TRBV5-1 with TRBJ2-7; 12 nucleotides line up with TRBD2. Per germline, CDR1 SGHRS and CDR2 YFSETQ. J lost 4 bases, V lost 0 bases, and 8 bases had no gene match. The CDR3 spans 17 residues. CDR3 nucleotide sequence: TGCGCCAGCAGCTTGGCCCGGACTAGCGGGACCATTTACGAGCAGTACTTC. Translation gives CASSLARTSGTIYEQYF.

The chain carries TRBV5-1 and TRBJ2-2; TRBD2 aligns across 7 bases. This CDR3 is built from 15 residues. V trimming: 3 bases; J trimming: 4 bases; junction bases outside the gene matches: 6. Germline values: CDR1 SGHRS, CDR2 YFSETQ. CDR3 in DNA: TGCGCCAGCAGCTCCGGACTAGTTAGCACCGGGGAGCTGTTTTTT. Its protein product is CASSSGLVSTGELFF. The full variable domain, with the rest looked up from reference TRBV5-1 and TRBJ2-2, is KAGVTQTPRYLIKTRGQQVTLSCSPISGHRSVSWYQQTPGQGLQFLFEYFSETQRNKGNFPGRFSGRQFSNSRSEMNVSTLELGDSALYLCASSSGLVSTGELFFGEGSRLTVL.

This clone showed up just once. This CDR3 is also generated by other DNA sequences in the sample. The rearrangement joins TRBV28 to TRBJ1-2; 9 nucleotides agree with TRBD1. The V gene end was trimmed by 6 bases and the J gene end by 8 bases; junction bases not matched to a gene: 7. CDR3 length: 13 residues. CDR1 and CDR2 (germline): MDHEN, SYDVKM. CDR3: CASSQQGQGGYTF. CDR3 coding DNA: TGTGCCAGCAGCCAACAGGGACAGGGCGGCTACACCTTC.

The CDR3 DNA sequence: TGTGCCAGCAGCTTAGGGACAGGGGGCAGAGAGACCCAGTACTTC. Translating gives CASSLGTGGRETQYF. V gene TRBV13 combines with J gene TRBJ2-5; 10 positions match TRBD1. V gave up 0 bases and J gave up 4 bases; unmatched junction bases: 2. Germline V gene data show CDR1 as PRHDT and CDR2 as FYEKMQ (reference sequence). The CDR3 totals 15 residues.

The chain couples TRBV4-2 to TRBJ1-2; D not certain. The CDR3 consists of 15 residues. V dropped 0 bases and J dropped 7 bases, with 15 bases sitting between them. Germline-derived CDR1 and CDR2 are LGHNA and YNFKEQ. CDR3 region: CASSQDRDTSFGYTF. The CDR3 DNA sequence: TGTGCCAGCAGCCAAGATCGCGACACCAGCTTTGGCTACACCTTC.

This chain joins TRBV6-5 and TRBJ2-4; D is unclear. The length of the CDR3 is 15 residues. Trimming took off 2 bases at V and 5 bases at J, with 13 bases between the two ends. The germline CDR1 and CDR2 sequences are MNHEY and SVGAGI. The CDR3 region is CASSYGTSRQNIQYF. In DNA form, the CDR3 reads TGTGCCAGCAGTTACGGTACATCCCGCCAAAACATTCAGTACTTC.

Points on this clone: The sample carries other DNA sequences with the same CDR3. The chain recombines TRBV5-8 with TRBJ2-5; D not certain. CDR3 length: 15 residues. Germline V gene data show CDR1 as SGHTS and CDR2 as YDEGEE. The V and J ends lost 3 bases and 5 bases respectively, with 17 bases between them. The CDR3 DNA reads as TGTGCCAGCAGCTCCCCCCGTGGGCCCCAGGAGACCCAGTACTTC. Its translation: CASSSPRGPQETQYF.

DNA for the CDR3: TGTGCCAGCAGCGCCCCCGTCCGGGACTACTCACAAAACATTCAGTACTTC. As protein: CASSAPVRDYSQNIQYF. The chain is built from TRBV7-9 and TRBJ2-4, with 7 bases aligning to TRBD2. The CDR3 has 17 amino acids. With 5 bases clipped from V and 5 bases from J, the junction kept 15 bases outside the gene matches. Germline CDR1 reads SEHNR; CDR2 reads FQNEAQ (reference sequence).

The rearrangement uses TRBV5-1 and TRBJ2-7; tentative D call: TRBD1 (6 bases). Between the trimmed V and J ends, which lost 0 bases and 5 bases, there was a span of 12 bases. Germline assignment: CDR1 SGHRS and CDR2 YFSETQ. This CDR3 is built from 14 residues. The CDR3 DNA reads TGCGCCAGCAGCTTGGGGGCAGGGGATCACGAGCAGTACTTC. Translation: CASSLGAGDHEQYF. Complete variable domain (other parts from reference TRBV5-1 and TRBJ2-7): KAGVTQTPRYLIKTRGQQVTLSCSPISGHRSVSWYQQTPGQGLQFLFEYFSETQRNKGNFPGRFSGRQFSNSRSEMNVSTLELGDSALYLCASSLGAGDHEQYFGPGTRLTVT.

The gene calls are TRBV28 and TRBJ1-2; 7 positions agree with TRBD1. CDR1 is MDHEN, CDR2 SYDVKM, per germline. V was pared by 0 bases and J by 4 bases, with 5 bases of the junction left unmatched. This CDR3 region has 15 residues. CDR3 DNA: TGTGCCAGCAGTTTATGGGCAGGGGGAACCTATGGCTACACCTTC. Translated, it gives CASSLWAGGTYGYTF.